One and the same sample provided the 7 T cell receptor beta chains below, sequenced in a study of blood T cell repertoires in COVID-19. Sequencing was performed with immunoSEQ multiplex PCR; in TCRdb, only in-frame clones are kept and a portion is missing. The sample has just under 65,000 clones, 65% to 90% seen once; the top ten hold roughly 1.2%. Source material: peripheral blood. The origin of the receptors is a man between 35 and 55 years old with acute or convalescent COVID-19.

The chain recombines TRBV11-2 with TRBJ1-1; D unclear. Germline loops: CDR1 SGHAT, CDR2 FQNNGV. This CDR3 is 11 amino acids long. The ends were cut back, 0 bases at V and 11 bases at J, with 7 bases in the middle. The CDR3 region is CASSLDQDAFF. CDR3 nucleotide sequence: TGTGCCAGCAGCTTAGATCAGGATGCTTTCTTT.

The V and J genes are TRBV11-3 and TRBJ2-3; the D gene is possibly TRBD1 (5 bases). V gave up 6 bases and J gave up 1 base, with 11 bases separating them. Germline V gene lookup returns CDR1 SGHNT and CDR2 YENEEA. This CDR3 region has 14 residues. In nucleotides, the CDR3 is TGTGCCAGCAGAAAGGGGTGGGGCACAGATACGCAGTATTTT. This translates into CASRKGWGTDTQYF.

The chain's CDR3 is CASQDRGYLTGNSPLHF. The CDR3 nucleotides read TGTGCCAGCCAAGACAGGGGGTACCTTACCGGTAATTCACCCCTCCACTTT. The chain combines TRBV27 with TRBJ1-6; TRBD1 matches at 9 bases. V trimming: 8 bases; J trimming: 6 bases; junction bases outside the gene matches: 14. Per germline, CDR1 MNHEY and CDR2 SMNVEV (reference sequence). This CDR3 has 17 residues.

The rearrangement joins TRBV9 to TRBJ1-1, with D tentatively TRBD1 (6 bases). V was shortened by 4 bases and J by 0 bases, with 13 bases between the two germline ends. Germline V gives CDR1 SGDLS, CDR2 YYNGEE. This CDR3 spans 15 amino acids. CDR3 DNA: TGTGCCAGCAGCCCACGGACAGAGTTGAACACTGAAGCTTTCTTT. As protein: CASSPRTELNTEAFF. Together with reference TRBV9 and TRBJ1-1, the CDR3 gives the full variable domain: DSGVTQTPKHLITATGQRVTLRCSPRSGDLSVYWYQQSLDQGLQFLIQYYNGEERAKGNILERFSAQQFPDLHSELNLSSLELGDSALYFCASSPRTELNTEAFFGQGTRLTVV.

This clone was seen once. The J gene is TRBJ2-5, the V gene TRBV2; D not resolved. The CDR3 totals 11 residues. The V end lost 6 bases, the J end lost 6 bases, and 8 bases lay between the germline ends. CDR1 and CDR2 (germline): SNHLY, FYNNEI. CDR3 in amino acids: CASSPLQTQYF. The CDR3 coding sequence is TGTGCCAGCAGCCCCCTTCAGACCCAGTACTTC. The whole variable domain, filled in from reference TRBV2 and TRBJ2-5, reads EPEVTQTPSHQVTQMGQEVILRCVPISNHLYFYWYRQILGQKVEFLVSFYNNEISEKSEIFDDQFSVERPDGSNFTLKIRSTKLEDSAMYFCASSPLQTQYFGPGTRLLVL.

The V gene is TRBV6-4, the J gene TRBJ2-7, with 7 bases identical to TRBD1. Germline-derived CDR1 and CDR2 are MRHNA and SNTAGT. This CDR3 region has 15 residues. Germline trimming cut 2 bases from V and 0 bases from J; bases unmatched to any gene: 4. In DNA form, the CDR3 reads TGTGCCAGCAGTGACGAGGCAGGGGGCTCCTACGAGCAGTACTTC. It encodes CASSDEAGGSYEQYF.

The CDR3 reads CASSLEGARPSSGNTIYF. CDR3 bases: TGTGCCAGCAGCTTAGAAGGCGCCAGACCTAGCTCTGGAAACACCATATATTTT. This chain joins TRBV11-3 and TRBJ1-3; D is unclear. V lost 0 bases and J lost 0, with 15 bases in between. Germline-derived CDR1 and CDR2 are SGHNT and YENEEA. The CDR3 is made up of 18 amino acids.